These 4 T cell receptor beta chains originate from one sample sequenced in a study of T cell repertoires in cytomegalovirus infection. A single record per CDR3 protein comes from TCRdb applying MiXCR to the reads. Of approximately 500,000 distinct CDR3 sequences in the sample, approximately 15% are singletons; the top ten hold around 25%. The sequenced material came from CD8+ T cells from PBMCs. The receptors were sampled from a human donor in good health (CMV status not recorded). Some clones in this sample may be carry-over from other donors' samples.

This clonotype was counted at least ten times. V and J are TRBV4-2 and TRBJ2-7; TRBD2 agrees at 9 bases. Germline CDR1 and CDR2: LGHNA and YNFKEQ. This CDR3 region has 14 residues. Trimming took 4 bases from V and 3 from J; bases not matched to a gene: 4. CDR3 sequence reads: CASSPSGTDYEQYF. CDR3 nucleotides: TGTGCCAGCAGCCCTAGCGGGACCGACTACGAGCAGTACTTC.

In its sample, this clonotype was seen many times. V gene TRBV7-3 combines with J gene TRBJ2-3, with D possibly being TRBD2 (7 bases). The CDR3 spans 15 residues. Trimming removed 5 bases from V and 2 bases from J, with 14 bases in between. Germline CDR1 is SGHTA and CDR2 is FQGTGA. The CDR3 DNA reads TGTGCCAGCAGCCCCCGGGGGGCAAACACAGATACGCAGTATTTT. Residues: CASSPRGANTDTQYF.

This clonotype was seen more than once but under ten times. The V call is TRBV4-1, the J call TRBJ1-1; D is unclear. This CDR3 region has 14 residues. Germline CDR1 MGHRA, CDR2 YSYEKL. V lost 0 bases to trimming and J lost 4 bases, with 9 bases between them. The CDR3 nucleotides are TGCGCCAGCAGCCAAGAGCGGGGAGGCACTGAAGCTTTCTTT. Amino acids: CASSQERGGTEAFF.

The table lists this clonotype with a few counts. The chain recombines TRBV25-1 with TRBJ2-7, with 9 nucleotides matching TRBD1. The CDR3 sequence is 14 residues long. Germline V lookup: CDR1 MGHDK, CDR2 SYGVNS. V shed 5 bases, J shed 3 bases, and the junction held 5 bases outside the gene matches. CDR3 residues: CASSPAGQGYEQYF. In DNA, the CDR3 is TGTGCCAGCAGTCCCGCGGGACAGGGCTACGAGCAGTACTTC.